The rows below give T cell receptor beta chains drawn from one sample of a study of blood T cell repertoires in COVID-19. Repertoires were generated with immunoSEQ multiplex PCR, while TCRdb's copy carries only in-frame clones and drops some. The data contain roughly 400,000 clones, roughly nine tenths of them singletons. The specimen was PBMCs or T cells enriched from blood (not recorded which). The receptor set was obtained from a woman between 40 and 50 years old who had been exposed to COVID-19. Both conserved end residues are part of each CDR3. A D gene is named only where the DNA matches it firmly. Clone size is stated in some rows and not others, as once, few, many or a class when expanded.

size: .
J: TRBJ2-7
V: TRBV2
D: TRBD1
CDR3: CASSVRTGSYEQYF
DNA: TGTGCCAGCAGTGTAAGGACAGGGTCCTACGAGCAGTACTTC

size: once
J: TRBJ2-1
V: TRBV7-7
D: TRBD2
CDR3: CASSLAGRGESYNEQFF
DNA: TGTGCTAGCAGCTTAGCGGGGCGGGGGGAATCCTACAATGAGCAGTTCTTC

size: .
J: TRBJ1-6
V: TRBV11-2
D: .
CDR3: CASSLTGPVNSPLHF
DNA: TGTGCCAGCAGCTTAACAGGTCCCGTCAATTCACCCCTCCACTTT

size: .
J: TRBJ2-7
V: TRBV30
D: .
CDR3: CAWSVPGYEQYF
DNA: TGTGCCTGGAGTGTACCGGGTTACGAGCAGTACTTC

size: .
J: TRBJ1-5
V: TRBV6-2/TRBV6-3
D: TRBD1
CDR3: CASSYGTGVGGNQPQHF
DNA: TGTGCCAGCAGTTACGGGACAGGGGTTGGTGGCAATCAGCCCCAGCATTTT

size: .
J: TRBJ1-2
V: TRBV7-9
D: TRBD1
CDR3: CASSETWGTGGGNYGYTF
DNA: TGTGCCAGCAGCGAAACCTGGGGGACAGGGGGAGGTAACTATGGCTACACCTTC

size: .
J: TRBJ2-3
V: TRBV9
D: .
CDR3: CASSVPTIGTDTQYF
DNA: TGTGCCAGCAGCGTTCCTACCATCGGCACAGATACGCAGTATTTT

size: .
J: TRBJ2-5
V: TRBV5-8
D: .
CDR3: CASSNRVQETQYF
DNA: TGTGCCAGCAGCAACAGGGTCCAAGAGACCCAGTACTTC

size: few
J: TRBJ2-7
V: TRBV12-3/TRBV12-4
D: .
CDR3: CASRDDSSYEQYF
DNA: TGTGCCAGCAGAGACGACTCCTCCTACGAGCAGTACTTC

size: .
J: TRBJ1-4
V: TRBV6-5
D: .
CDR3: CASSYLGRAKNEKLFF
DNA: TGTGCCAGCAGTTACTTGGGCAGGGCAAAGAATGAAAAACTGTTTTTT

size: .
J: TRBJ2-1
V: TRBV7-3
D: .
CDR3: CASSSVDNEQFF
DNA: TGTGCCAGCAGCTCAGTCGACAATGAGCAGTTCTTC

size: .
J: TRBJ1-6
V: TRBV7-8
D: .
CDR3: CASSFTGPNSPLHF
DNA: TGTGCCAGCAGCTTCACAGGGCCGAATTCACCCCTCCACTTT

size: .
J: TRBJ2-1
V: TRBV3-1/TRBV3-2
D: TRBD2
CDR3: CASSRSTSGKAWNEQFF
DNA: TGTGCCAGCAGCCGATCGACAAGCGGGAAGGCGTGGAATGAGCAGTTCTTC

size: .
J: TRBJ2-4
V: TRBV7-9
D: TRBD2
CDR3: CASSYSGRGENIQYF
DNA: TGTGCCAGCAGTTATAGCGGGAGGGGGGAAAACATTCAGTACTTC

size: .
J: TRBJ2-7
V: TRBV5-1
D: TRBD2
CDR3: CASSLGGTSGGYEQYF
DNA: TGCGCCAGCAGCTTGGGAGGGACTAGCGGGGGCTACGAGCAGTACTTC

size: .
J: TRBJ1-2
V: TRBV3-1/TRBV3-2
D: .
CDR3: CASSQDLADTWEGGYTF
DNA: TGTGCCAGCAGCCAAGATCTTGCGGACACTTGGGAAGGGGGCTACACCTTC

size: .
J: TRBJ2-1
V: TRBV5-1
D: TRBD2
CDR3: CASSLGLAGGGNEQFF
DNA: TGCGCCAGCAGCTTGGGACTAGCGGGAGGAGGGAATGAGCAGTTCTTC

size: .
J: TRBJ2-3
V: TRBV3-1/TRBV3-2
D: TRBD2
CDR3: CASSQEVAGGQYF
DNA: TGTGCCAGCAGCCAAGAGGTGGCGGGGGGGCAGTATTTT

size: .
J: TRBJ1-2
V: TRBV7-9
D: .
CDR3: CASSLERGANYGYTF
DNA: TGTGCCAGCAGCTTAGAACGGGGAGCTAACTATGGCTACACCTTC

size: .
J: TRBJ2-7
V: TRBV5-6
D: TRBD1
CDR3: CASSLAIGDRGPGQYF
DNA: TGTGCCAGCAGCTTGGCTATAGGGGACAGGGGGCCAGGGCAGTACTTC

size: .
J: TRBJ1-1
V: TRBV5-4
D: .
CDR3: CASSTMGASEAFF
DNA: TGTGCCAGCAGCACGATGGGGGCTTCTGAAGCTTTCTTT

size: .
J: TRBJ2-1
V: TRBV12-3/TRBV12-4
D: TRBD1
CDR3: CASRGQGRDEQFF
DNA: TGTGCCAGCAGAGGACAGGGTAGGGATGAGCAGTTCTTC

size: .
J: TRBJ1-1
V: TRBV19
D: .
CDR3: CASRSVKQGRTEAFF
DNA: TGTGCCAGTAGATCCGTCAAACAGGGACGTACTGAAGCTTTCTTT

size: .
J: TRBJ1-2
V: TRBV27
D: TRBD1
CDR3: CASSLDGTGYGYTF
DNA: TGTGCCAGCAGCCTAGATGGGACAGGCTATGGCTACACCTTC

size: .
J: TRBJ1-2
V: TRBV27
D: TRBD1
CDR3: CASRPRGSDYGYTF
DNA: TGTGCCAGCAGGCCCAGGGGGTCGGACTATGGCTACACCTTC

size: .
J: TRBJ2-3
V: TRBV6-5
D: .
CDR3: CASTKRGLLTDTQYF
DNA: TGTGCCAGCACTAAAAGAGGACTACTCACAGATACGCAGTATTTT

size: .
J: TRBJ1-2
V: TRBV12-5
D: TRBD1
CDR3: CASGLPGGARDYGYTF
DNA: TGTGCTAGTGGTCTTCCAGGGGGCGCAAGGGACTATGGCTACACCTTC

size: .
J: TRBJ1-3
V: TRBV21-1
D: .
CDR3: CASSKVVRGSYVSSSGNTIYF
DNA: TGTGCCAGCAGCAAAGTGGTTAGGGGATCTTATGTTTCCAGCTCTGGAAACACCATATATTTT

size: .
J: TRBJ1-6
V: TRBV9
D: .
CDR3: CASSVGLGGNSPLHF
DNA: TGTGCCAGCAGCGTAGGGTTGGGGGGTAATTCACCCCTCCACTTT

size: .
J: TRBJ2-1
V: TRBV18
D: .
CDR3: CASSGLNYNEQFF
DNA: TGTGCCAGCTCAGGACTAAACTACAATGAGCAGTTCTTC

size: .
J: TRBJ2-1
V: TRBV5-1
D: TRBD2
CDR3: CASRPTGTSGGSEQFF
DNA: TGCGCCAGCAGACCTACGGGGACTAGCGGGGGAAGTGAGCAGTTCTTC

size: once
J: TRBJ1-4
V: TRBV29-1
D: .
CDR3: CSVVGGEKLFF
DNA: TGCAGCGTTGTTGGCGGTGAAAAACTGTTTTTT

size: many
J: TRBJ1-1
V: TRBV3-1/TRBV3-2
D: .
CDR3: CASSQVKSLRTEAFF
DNA: TGTGCCAGCAGCCAAGTGAAGAGTTTACGCACTGAAGCTTTCTTT

size: .
J: TRBJ2-5
V: TRBV7-2
D: TRBD1
CDR3: CASSPGQGVGQETQYF
DNA: TGTGCCAGCAGCCCAGGACAGGGTGTTGGCCAAGAGACCCAGTACTTC

size: .
J: TRBJ2-1
V: TRBV7-3
D: .
CDR3: CASSLSRETDEQFF
DNA: TGTGCCAGCAGCTTAAGTAGGGAGACGGATGAGCAGTTCTTC

size: .
J: TRBJ2-7
V: TRBV5-1
D: TRBD2
CDR3: CASSLLGLADPTESGRYF
DNA: TGCGCCAGCAGCTTGCTCGGACTAGCGGACCCTACGGAATCGGGTCGGTACTTC

size: .
J: TRBJ1-3
V: TRBV5-5
D: .
CDR3: CASSPVLSGNTIYF
DNA: TGTGCCAGCAGCCCAGTTCTCTCTGGAAACACCATATATTTT

size: .
J: TRBJ2-1
V: TRBV5-5
D: .
CDR3: CASSSFGQAYNEQFF
DNA: TGTGCCAGCAGCTCCTTCGGACAAGCGTACAATGAGCAGTTCTTC

size: .
J: TRBJ1-1
V: TRBV18
D: .
CDR3: CASSPPTNRVGPGVNTEAFF
DNA: TGTGCCAGCTCACCACCCACCAACCGCGTCGGGCCAGGGGTGAACACTGAAGCTTTCTTT

size: .
J: TRBJ1-5
V: TRBV21-1
D: .
CDR3: CASSRFRGLPLNGHNQPQHF
DNA: TGTGCCAGCAGCAGATTTAGGGGCCTTCCCCTGAATGGACACAATCAGCCCCAGCATTTT

size: .
J: TRBJ2-7
V: TRBV3-1/TRBV3-2
D: TRBD2
CDR3: CASSPRPHTSGSSYEQYF
DNA: TGTGCCAGCAGCCCCAGACCCCACACTAGCGGGAGTTCCTACGAGCAGTACTTC

size: .
J: TRBJ1-1
V: TRBV2
D: .
CDR3: CASRVSGNTEAFF
DNA: TGTGCCAGCAGAGTTAGTGGGAACACTGAAGCTTTCTTT

size: few
J: TRBJ1-2
V: TRBV30
D: .
CDR3: CAWSAYRSYYTF
DNA: TGTGCCTGGAGTGCCTACAGGTCTTACTACACCTTC

size: .
J: TRBJ1-1
V: TRBV29-1
D: .
CDR3: CSGRSTEAFF
DNA: TGCAGCGGACGGAGCACTGAAGCTTTCTTT

size: once
J: TRBJ2-2
V: TRBV6-4
D: .
CDR3: CASRAHVNTGELFF
DNA: TGTGCCAGCAGGGCACACGTGAACACCGGGGAGCTGTTTTTT

size: .
J: TRBJ1-1
V: TRBV30
D: .
CDR3: CAWRHRGTINTEAFF
DNA: TGTGCCTGGAGGCACCGGGGGACGATAAACACTGAAGCTTTCTTT

size: .
J: TRBJ1-1
V: TRBV30
D: .
CDR3: CAWSLLGRTEAFF
DNA: TGTGCCTGGAGTCTCCTCGGGAGGACTGAAGCTTTCTTT

size: .
J: TRBJ2-5
V: TRBV10-2
D: TRBD2
CDR3: CASSLAGGETQYF
DNA: TGCGCCAGCTCACTAGCGGGGGGGGAGACCCAGTACTTC

size: .
J: TRBJ1-2
V: TRBV18
D: .
CDR3: CASSVREWDGYTF
DNA: TGTGCCAGCTCCGTGAGGGAGTGGGATGGCTACACCTTC

size: .
J: TRBJ1-1
V: TRBV6-2/TRBV6-3
D: TRBD1
CDR3: CASSDGTGGWNTEAFF
DNA: TGTGCCAGCAGTGACGGGACAGGGGGTTGGAACACTGAAGCTTTCTTT